This TCR beta chain was captured by sequencing in a study of tumor and adjacent non-tumor tissue in lung cancer. General observations from the study: Normal lung showed higher cumulative top 100 clone frequency than tumor.

The library came from three nested PCR rounds adapted from ARM-PCR protocols. TCRdb ran MiXCR on the multiplex PCR reads and lists one entry per CDR3 protein. The sample has about 86,000 distinct CDR3 sequences, approximately 73% seen once; the top ten hold 21%. This sample's RNA came from whole unsorted tissue. More than 3 cm separated this lung sample from the edge of the tumor. Concerning this clonotype itself: What it binds is not known. Sequence at one end of the junction differs from germline and may be a read error.

CDR3 length equals 16 residues. Germline V gene sequence: CDR1 SGHAT, CDR2 FQNNGV. The rearrangement links TRBV11-2 to TRBJ2-2, with D perhaps matching TRBD2 (5 bases). The sequencing sample was made of distant non-tumor lung tissue. This TCR came from a woman between 50 and 59 years old with non-small cell lung cancer. CDR3 sequence reads: CARSLEGSPATGVLFF. In DNA, the CDR3 is TGTGCCAGGAGCTTAGAAGGGTCTCCGGCAACCGGGGTGCTGTTTTTT.